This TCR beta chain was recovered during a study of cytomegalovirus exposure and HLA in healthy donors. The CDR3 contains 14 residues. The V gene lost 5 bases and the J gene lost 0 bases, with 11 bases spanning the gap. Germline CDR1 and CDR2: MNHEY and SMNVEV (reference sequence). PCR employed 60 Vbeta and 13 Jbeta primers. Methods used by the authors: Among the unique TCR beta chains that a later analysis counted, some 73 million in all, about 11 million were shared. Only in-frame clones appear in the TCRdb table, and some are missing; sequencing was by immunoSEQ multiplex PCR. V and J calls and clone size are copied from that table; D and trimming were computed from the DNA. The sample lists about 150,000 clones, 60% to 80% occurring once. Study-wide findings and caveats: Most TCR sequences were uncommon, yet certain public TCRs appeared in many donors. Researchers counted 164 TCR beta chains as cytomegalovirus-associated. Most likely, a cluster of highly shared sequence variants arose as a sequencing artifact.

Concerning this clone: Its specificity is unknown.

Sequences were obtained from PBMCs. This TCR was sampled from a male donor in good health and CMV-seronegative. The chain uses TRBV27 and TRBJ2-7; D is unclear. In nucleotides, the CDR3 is TGTGCCAGCAGTCTGACGGGTAGCTCCTACGAGCAGTACTTC. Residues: CASSLTGSSYEQYF.